These 3 T cell receptor beta chains were sequenced from one sample in a study of shared clonotypes between healthy human individuals. Clones were sequenced by immunoSEQ multiplex PCR, and TCRdb holds only the in-frame ones, with some missing. The sample shows roughly 2.6 million clones, approximately 92% of them seen only once. Sequenced sample: naive CD4+ T cells sorted from blood. The subset was: CD45RA+ positively selected. These TCRs come from a man younger than 35 in good health.

This clone was observed a handful of times. This sample includes further DNA sequences coding for the same CDR3. V and J are TRBV4-1 and TRBJ2-2, with a possible D match to TRBD1 (6 bases). The CDR3 has 13 residues. Germline loops: CDR1 MGHRA, CDR2 YSYEKL. Trimming left V 3 bases short and J 6 bases short, with 8 bases between. The CDR3 sequence is CASSQTGPGELFF. As DNA, the CDR3 is TGCGCCAGCAGCCAGACAGGTCCCGGGGAGCTGTTTTTT.

The V call is TRBV9, the J call TRBJ2-5; D gene uncertain. Per germline, CDR1 SGDLS and CDR2 YYNGEE. The CDR3 sequence is 14 residues long. V lost 4 bases and J lost 1, with 11 bases in between. CDR3 DNA sequence: TGTGCCAGCAGCTCTTCGCAGAGCCAAGAGACCCAGTACTTC. This encodes CASSSSQSQETQYF.

J is TRBJ2-2 and V is TRBV9; possible D gene TRBD2, 6 bases. The germline CDR1 and CDR2 sequences are SGDLS and YYNGEE. Trimming cost V 1 base and J 6 bases, with 13 bases left between them. The CDR3 extends over 15 amino acids. The CDR3 DNA sequence: TGTGCCAGCAGCGTACAAGCGGGCTTCCCCGGGGAGCTGTTTTTT. Its protein product is CASSVQAGFPGELFF.